The 30 T cell receptor beta chains given below trace back to one sample, sequenced in a study of regulatory T cells in long-lasting Graves disease. The authors built TCR beta libraries using iRepertoire HTBI primers and Arm-PCR of CDR3 regions. One entry per CDR3 protein results from TCRdb running MiXCR on the multiplex PCR reads. The sample has about 460,000 distinct CDR3 sequences, about 20% seen once. Time point of the sample: persistent/refractory GD, antithyroid drugs over 5 years with positive TRAb. The TCR library was made from RNA that had been extracted from PBMCs in TRIzol. Sequencing was performed on peripheral blood mononuclear cells (PBMCs), taken when the disease was refractory, from a patient treated with antithyroid drugs. Source of these receptors: a female donor with Graves disease.

This clonotype occurred many times. The chain uses TRBV11-2 and TRBJ1-2, with D possibly matching TRBD1 (5 bases). Germline assignment: CDR1 SGHAT and CDR2 FQNNGV. CDR3 length: 14 amino acids. V was pared by 0 bases and J by 6 bases, with 11 bases between. CDR3 region: CASSLDRAGNGYTF. The CDR3 DNA sequence: TGTGCCAGCAGCTTAGATCGGGCAGGGAATGGCTACACCTTC.

Note on this clonotype: A much larger clone differs from this one at a single base, so this may be a read error. The gene calls are TRBV28 and TRBJ1-1; a weak D match, TRBD1 (5 bases). Germline assignment: CDR1 MDHEN and CDR2 SYDVKM. The CDR3 is 14 amino acids. The CDR3 reads CASSLGQKNTEASF. Written as DNA, the CDR3 is TGTGCCAGCAGTTTGGGGCAGAAGAACACTGAAGCTTCCTTT. The full variable domain, in which reference TRBV28 and TRBJ1-1 provide the parts outside the CDR3, is DVKVTQSSRYLVKRTGEKVFLECVQDMDHENMFWYRQDPGLGLRLIYFSYDVKMKEKGDIPEGYSVSREKKERFSLILESASTNQTSMYLCASSLGQKNTEASFGQGTRLTVV.

This clonotype came up a few times. V is TRBV11-2 and J is TRBJ1-4; 7 bases are shared with TRBD1. CDR3 size: 14 residues. CDR1 and CDR2 (germline): SGHAT, FQNNGV. Losses at the gene ends were 0 bases for V and 7 bases for J; bases not matched to a gene: 2. CDR3 sequence (DNA): TGTGCCAGCAGCTTAGATCGGGACAGTGAAAAACTGTTTTTT. Translation: CASSLDRDSEKLFF.

There are many counts of this clonotype. The chain links TRBV12-3 or TRBV12-4 to TRBJ1-6; 7 nucleotides align to TRBD1. This CDR3 comprises 13 residues. The V segment lost 5 bases and the J segment 9 bases; nucleotides outside the gene matches: 4. The CDR3 is CASSPGGFSPLHF. The CDR3 DNA follows: TGTGCCAGCAGTCCAGGGGGATTTTCACCCCTCCACTTT.

The table lists this clonotype with many counts. The chain couples TRBV6-2 or TRBV6-3 to TRBJ2-7; D gene uncertain. Trimming left V 5 bases short and J 6 bases short, with 17 bases between. The CDR3 totals 14 residues. Germline V gene data show CDR1 as MNHEY and CDR2 as SVGEGT. Here the CDR3 reads CASSETPQTREQYF. The CDR3 region has the DNA TGTGCCAGCAGTGAAACCCCACAGACCCGCGAGCAGTACTTC.

This chain connects TRBV18 to TRBJ2-3, with D maybe TRBD1 (6 bases). Germline V lookup: CDR1 KGHSH, CDR2 LQKENI. The CDR3 consists of 14 residues. The V gene lost 2 bases and the J gene lost 4 bases, with 10 bases spanning the gap. The CDR3, as DNA: TGTGCCAGCTCACCAGAGGGGGTGGCAGATACGCAGTATTTT. Amino acid sequence: CASSPEGVADTQYF. Drawing the rest from reference TRBV18 and TRBJ2-3, the complete variable domain is NAGVMQNPRHLVRRRGQEARLRCSPMKGHSHVYWYRQLPEEGLKFMVYLQKENIIDESGMPKERFSAEFPKEGPSILRIQQVVRGDSAAYFCASSPEGVADTQYFGPGTRLTVL.

In regard to this clonotype: A read error is likely here: a far larger clone is one base away. Likely a read error: the CDR3 ends without its conserved phenylalanine or tryptophan. The J gene is TRBJ2-7, the V gene TRBV3-1, with D possibly TRBD2 on 6 matching bases. V lost 5 bases and J 2 bases, leaving 13 bases between the germline ends. Germline V gene lookup returns CDR1 LGHDT and CDR2 YNNKEL (reference sequence). CDR3 length: 14 amino acids. The CDR3 sequence is CASSTRTTTYEQYL. Written as DNA, the CDR3 is TGTGCCAGCAGCACCCGGACTACCACCTACGAGCAGTACCTC.

This clonotype was observed many times. The chain recombines TRBV6-1 with TRBJ2-6, with 7 bases that match TRBD1. V lost 6 bases and J lost 4; bases outside the gene matches: 6. The length of the CDR3 is 15 residues. The V gene's germline CDR1 is MNHNS and CDR2 SASEGT. In nucleotides, the CDR3 is TGTGCCAGCAGGGAACAGGGGACGGGGGCCAACGTCCTGACTTTC. Translated: CASREQGTGANVLTF.

This clonotype was counted only a few times. The gene calls are TRBV20-1 and TRBJ1-2, with a tentative D call TRBD1 (6 bases). Germline loops: CDR1 DFQATT, CDR2 SNEGSKA (reference sequence). The CDR3 length is 18 residues. Trimming shortened V by 0 bases and J by 0 bases, and 20 bases separated the two germline ends. The CDR3 DNA reads TGCAGTGCTAGAGATCCGGAGGACAGATTCGGCCCTAACTATGGCTACACCTTC. It translates to CSARDPEDRFGPNYGYTF.

This clonotype has a handful of counts. The rearrangement links TRBV29-1 to TRBJ2-5; D not resolved. This CDR3 spans 11 amino acids. Germline loops: CDR1 SQVTM, CDR2 ANQGSEA. V was clipped by 6 bases and J by 5 bases, with 10 bases between them. The CDR3 reads CSVDPGETQYF. CDR3 DNA: TGCAGCGTGGACCCAGGCGAGACCCAGTACTTC.

The gene calls are TRBV7-6 and TRBJ1-3; unclear D gene. Per germline, CDR1 SGHVS and CDR2 FNYEAQ. There are 15 residues in the CDR3. V was shortened by 0 bases and J by 1 base, with 7 bases between the two germline ends. The CDR3: CASSLAALSGNTIYF. CDR3 nucleotide sequence: TGTGCCAGCAGCTTAGCCGCCTTATCTGGAAACACCATATATTTT.

This clonotype was picked up a small number of times. V is TRBV7-8 and J is TRBJ2-5; D not resolved. Germline CDR1 SGHVS, CDR2 FQNEAQ. V was clipped by 4 bases and J by 4 bases, with 7 bases between them. The CDR3 sequence is 12 residues long. Here the CDR3 DNA reads TGTGCCAGCAGCTATAGGGCAGAGACCCAGTACTTC. Its protein is CASSYRAETQYF.

V is TRBV20-1 and J is TRBJ2-7, with TRBD1 as a possible D gene (5 bases). Germline V lookup: CDR1 DFQATT, CDR2 SNEGSKA (reference sequence). The CDR3 length is 12 residues. V was trimmed by 5 bases and J by 5 bases, leaving 13 bases between them. The CDR3 DNA is TGCAGTGCTCCCAGGGCTGGCCACGAGCAGTACTTC. It specifies CSAPRAGHEQYF.

As for this clonotype: A much larger clone lies one base from this, so it may be a read error. This chain links TRBV28 with TRBJ2-7, with 8 bases identical to TRBD1. This CDR3 comprises 14 residues. The germline V gene has CDR1 MDHEN and CDR2 SYDVKM. This chain's CDR3 is CASSPPGQAYEQCF. Written as DNA, the CDR3 is TGTGCCAGCAGTCCTCCGGGACAGGCTTACGAGCAGTGCTTC.

This clonotype was detected a few times. This chain connects TRBV10-3 to TRBJ2-5; 7 nucleotides line up with TRBD2. Trimming cost V 4 bases and J 1 base; bases outside gene matches: 12. Germline CDR1 ENHRY, CDR2 SYGVKD. The CDR3 extends over 17 amino acids. The CDR3 spells CAISGREGTNSQETQYF. CDR3 coding DNA: TGTGCCATCAGTGGGCGAGAAGGGACTAATTCCCAAGAGACCCAGTACTTC.

The V call is TRBV5-4, the J call TRBJ2-7; no firm D call. The V gene lost 3 bases and the J gene lost 2 bases, with 15 bases spanning the gap. This CDR3 contains 15 residues. Germline values: CDR1 SGHNT, CDR2 YYREEE (reference sequence). This chain's CDR3 is CASSSAVLGTYEQYF. The DNA for the CDR3 is TGTGCCAGCAGCTCTGCGGTCCTGGGAACCTACGAGCAGTACTTC.

This clonotype has a handful of counts. This sequence joins TRBV3-2 and TRBJ2-1; no check of the table's D call, TRBD1, against the DNA was made. TRBV3-2 is given as a pseudogene. CDR3 length: 15 residues. In nucleotides, the CDR3 is TGTGCCAGCAGCCGACCGGGACAGGTCTACAATGAGCAGTTCTTC. Protein product: CASSRPGQVYNEQFF.

In this sample, this clonotype turned up a few times. The chain uses TRBV3-1 and TRBJ1-2; D remains ambiguous. Trimming cost V 6 bases and J 2 bases, with 10 bases left between them. The length of the CDR3 is 13 residues. CDR1 and CDR2 from the germline V gene are LGHDT and YNNKEL (reference sequence). The CDR3 loop reads CASRPDGNYGYTF. CDR3 DNA sequence: TGTGCCAGCAGACCTGACGGGAACTATGGCTACACCTTC.

This chain joins TRBV4-1 and TRBJ2-2; D possibly uses TRBD1 or TRBD2 (6 bases each). V was shortened by 4 bases and J by 6 bases, with 21 bases between the two germline ends. The CDR3 has 17 residues. Germline-derived CDR1 and CDR2 are MGHRA and YSYEKL. The CDR3 sequence is CASSPRGRTRIAGELFF. CDR3 bases: TGCGCCAGCAGCCCAAGGGGGAGGACTCGAATCGCCGGGGAGCTGTTTTTT.

The chain couples TRBV27 to TRBJ2-3, with D possibly being TRBD2 (5 bases). Trimming pared 5 bases from V and 2 bases from J, leaving 14 bases between. CDR1 is MNHEY, CDR2 SMNVEV, per germline (reference sequence). There are 15 residues in the CDR3. CDR3 coding DNA: TGTGCCAGCAGTGCCACACTAGTAATCACAGATACGCAGTATTTT. It is translated as CASSATLVITDTQYF.

Ten or more counts support this clonotype. V is TRBV7-2 and J is TRBJ1-6, with a tentative D call TRBD1 (6 bases). CDR1 and CDR2 from the germline V gene are SGHTA and FQGNSA. Trimming left V 5 bases short and J 10 bases short, with 18 bases between. CDR3 length: 15 residues. CDR3 in amino acids: CASSPNPGQRSPLHF. The CDR3 nucleotides read TGTGCCAGCAGCCCAAACCCCGGACAGAGATCACCCCTCCACTTT.

V usage is TRBV5-8 and J usage is TRBJ1-1; no clear D. Germline assignment: CDR1 SGHTS and CDR2 YDEGEE. Trimming shortened V by 7 bases and J by 4 bases, and 17 bases separated the two germline ends. The CDR3 runs to 14 residues. CDR3 protein: CASRLFLDGTEAFF. The CDR3 nucleotides are TGTGCCAGCCGTCTGTTCCTAGACGGCACTGAAGCTTTCTTT.

This clonotype was detected ten times or more. This chain connects TRBV28 to TRBJ2-2; unclear D gene. Trimming took off 5 bases at V and 4 bases at J, with 20 bases between the two ends. The CDR3 is made up of 17 amino acids. Germline CDR1 and CDR2: MDHEN and SYDVKM. CDR3: CASSNLWVLRGTGELFF. The CDR3 DNA follows: TGTGCCAGCAGTAACCTTTGGGTCCTGAGAGGCACCGGGGAGCTGTTTTTT.

CDR3 in DNA: TGTGCCAGCAGTTTGGTAGCGGGAGTGGCAGATACGCAGTATTTT. As protein: CASSLVAGVADTQYF. This chain links TRBV12-3 or TRBV12-4 with TRBJ2-3, with 9 bases aligning to TRBD2. The CDR3 has 15 amino acids. The V and J ends lost 3 bases and 4 bases, in that order; junction bases with no gene match: 5.

This clonotype has a count of ten or more. DNA of the CDR3: TGCAGCGCCGGACAGGGGGGAGAAAAACTGTTTTTT. It yields the protein CSAGQGGEKLFF. The J gene is TRBJ1-4, the V gene TRBV29-1; 10 positions agree with TRBD1. Per the germline V gene, CDR1 is SQVTM and CDR2 is ANQGSEA. The CDR3 contains 12 residues. V lost 7 bases to trimming and J lost 8 bases; unmatched junction nucleotides: 4.

In its sample, this clonotype was seen a few times. This sequence joins TRBV7-2 and TRBJ2-3; possible D gene TRBD2, 6 bases. V dropped 5 bases and J dropped 6 bases, with 9 bases sitting between them. The germline gives CDR1 SGHTA, CDR2 FQGNSA. The CDR3 consists of 12 residues. This CDR3 is CASSPRGDTQYF. Here the CDR3 DNA reads TGTGCCAGCAGCCCGCGGGGCGATACGCAGTATTTT. The full variable domain, its missing parts supplied by reference TRBV7-2 and TRBJ2-3, is GAGVSQSPSNKVTEKGKDVELRCDPISGHTALYWYRQSLGQGLEFLIYFQGNSAPDKSGLPSDRFSAERTGGSVSTLTIQRTQQEDSAVYLCASSPRGDTQYFGPGTRLTVL.

The CDR3 DNA reads as TGCAGTGCTAGAGAACCCCGAAACTATGGCTACACCTTC. This codes for CSAREPRNYGYTF. The chain carries TRBV20-1 and TRBJ1-2; unclear D gene. Trimming removed 0 bases from V and 2 bases from J, with 7 bases in between. The CDR3 is made up of 13 amino acids. The germline V gene has CDR1 DFQATT and CDR2 SNEGSKA (reference sequence).

This sequence joins TRBV18 and TRBJ2-7, with D unresolved. Germline V gene sequence: CDR1 KGHSH, CDR2 LQKENI. The CDR3 covers 15 residues. Trimming stripped 5 bases from V and 6 bases from J, with 20 bases between. The CDR3 DNA follows: TGTGCCAGCTCAAGGGCGACTGGGAACAAAGGCGAGCAGTACTTC. Protein: CASSRATGNKGEQYF.

This clonotype was seen ten or more times. The chain employs TRBV19 and TRBJ1-2; 9 bases line up with TRBD1. J lost 8 bases, V lost 6 bases, and 7 bases had no gene match. CDR3 length: 13 amino acids. Germline V CDR1 and CDR2: LNHDA, SQIVND (reference sequence). The CDR3 is CASRKGQGGGYTF. The CDR3 DNA sequence: TGTGCCAGTAGAAAGGGACAGGGTGGCGGCTACACCTTC.

Regarding this clonotype: This could be a read error, since a much larger clone is one nucleotide away. The rearrangement joins TRBV27 to TRBJ1-2; 7 bases agree with TRBD1. The germline V gene encodes CDR1 MNHEY and CDR2 SMNVEV (reference sequence). CDR3 size: 15 residues. Unmatched junction bases numbered 13, after V lost 6 bases and J lost 6 bases. In nucleotides, the CDR3 is TGTGCCAGCAGAGATCAACAGGGGACCGCCCATGGCTACACCTTC. Protein: CASRDQQGTAHGYTF.